The 4 T cell receptor beta chains in this list originate from one sample, sequenced in a study of identical twins. One entry per CDR3 protein results from TCRdb running MiXCR on the 5' RACE reads. The table lists approximately 500,000 distinct CDR3 sequences, about 24% of them singletons, with about 3% in the top ten. The same sample was also used in a study of T cells expressing NK-cell markers.

Sequencing was performed on CD4+ T cells sorted from blood. These receptors were obtained from a woman between 18 and 29 years old in good health.

The gene calls are TRBV20-1 and TRBJ2-7; possibly TRBD1 for D (5 bases). Germline CDR1 reads DFQATT; CDR2 reads SNEGSKA (reference sequence). Trimming left V 3 bases short and J 2 bases short, with 11 bases between. The CDR3 runs 13 residues. The CDR3 region is CSASGAMTYEQYF. In DNA, the CDR3 is TGCAGTGCTAGTGGGGCCATGACCTACGAGCAGTACTTC.

The V call is TRBV6-1, the J call TRBJ1-3; no clear D. Trimming took 5 bases from V and 0 from J, leaving 5 bases between them. The CDR3 has 13 residues. Germline V gene lookup returns CDR1 MNHNS and CDR2 SASEGT. The CDR3 sequence is CASSQTSGNTIYF. The CDR3 region has the DNA TGTGCCAGCAGTCAGACCTCTGGAAACACCATATATTTT.

Only a few counts were recorded for this clonotype. The chain recombines TRBV12-3 or TRBV12-4 with TRBJ2-1; D call uncertain. CDR3 size: 13 residues. Trimming cost V 6 bases and J 10 bases, with 16 bases left between them. CDR3 DNA: TGTGCCAGCAGACCTGTTGGCGTGATCGAGCAGTTCTTC. As protein: CASRPVGVIEQFF.

This clonotype was recorded a few times. V gene TRBV3-1 combines with J gene TRBJ1-1; no clear D gene. The CDR3 runs to 14 residues. V shed 3 bases and J shed 0 bases, with 8 bases lying between them. CDR1 and CDR2 from the germline V gene are LGHDT and YNNKEL (reference sequence). In nucleotides, the CDR3 is TGTGCCAGCAGCCAGCGACACCTGAACACTGAAGCTTTCTTT. Amino acids: CASSQRHLNTEAFF.